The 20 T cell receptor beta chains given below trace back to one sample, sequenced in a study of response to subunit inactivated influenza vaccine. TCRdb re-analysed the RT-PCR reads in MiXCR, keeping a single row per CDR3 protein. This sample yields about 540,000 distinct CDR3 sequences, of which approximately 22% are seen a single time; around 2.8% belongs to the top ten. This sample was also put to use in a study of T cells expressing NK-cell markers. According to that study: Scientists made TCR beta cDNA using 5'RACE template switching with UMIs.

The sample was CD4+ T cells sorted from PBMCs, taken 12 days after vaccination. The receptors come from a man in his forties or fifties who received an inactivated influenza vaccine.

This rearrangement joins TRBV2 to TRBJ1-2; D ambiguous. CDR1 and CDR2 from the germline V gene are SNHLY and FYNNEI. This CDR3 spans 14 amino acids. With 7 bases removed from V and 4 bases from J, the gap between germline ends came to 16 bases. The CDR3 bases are TGTGCCAGCACTGAGTGGAGGGTAGGCTATGGCTACACCTTC. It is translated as CASTEWRVGYGYTF.

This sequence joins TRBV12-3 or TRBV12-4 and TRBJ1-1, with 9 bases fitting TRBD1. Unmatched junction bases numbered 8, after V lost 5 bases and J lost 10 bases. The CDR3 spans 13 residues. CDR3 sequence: CASSPPGTGIAFF. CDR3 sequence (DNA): TGTGCCAGCAGTCCTCCCGGGACAGGGATAGCTTTCTTT.

CDR3 region: CASSLGWSLYEQYF. CDR3 in DNA: TGTGCCAGCAGCTTAGGATGGTCCCTCTACGAGCAGTACTTC. The V gene is TRBV7-2, the J gene TRBJ2-7, with D unresolved. Trimming removed 1 base from V and 3 bases from J, with 10 bases in between. Germline assignment: CDR1 SGHTA and CDR2 FQGNSA. CDR3 length: 14 residues. The full variable domain, with the rest looked up from reference TRBV7-2 and TRBJ2-7, is GAGVSQSPSNKVTEKGKDVELRCDPISGHTALYWYRQSLGQGLEFLIYFQGNSAPDKSGLPSDRFSAERTGGSVSTLTIQRTQQEDSAVYLCASSLGWSLYEQYFGPGTRLTVT.

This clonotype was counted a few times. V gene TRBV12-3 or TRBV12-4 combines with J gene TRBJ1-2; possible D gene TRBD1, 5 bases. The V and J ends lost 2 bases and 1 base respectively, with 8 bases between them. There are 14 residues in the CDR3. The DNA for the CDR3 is TGTGCCAGCAGTTTAATAGGACATAACTATGGCTACACCTTC. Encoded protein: CASSLIGHNYGYTF.

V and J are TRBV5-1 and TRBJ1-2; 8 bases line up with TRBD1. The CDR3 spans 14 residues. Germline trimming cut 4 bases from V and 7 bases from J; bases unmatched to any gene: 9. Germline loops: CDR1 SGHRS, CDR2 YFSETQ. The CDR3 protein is CASSRTTGAGGYTF. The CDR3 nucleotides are TGCGCCAGCAGCCGGACGACAGGGGCAGGTGGCTACACCTTC. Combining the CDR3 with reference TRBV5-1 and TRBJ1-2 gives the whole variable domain KAGVTQTPRYLIKTRGQQVTLSCSPISGHRSVSWYQQTPGQGLQFLFEYFSETQRNKGNFPGRFSGRQFSNSRSEMNVSTLELGDSALYLCASSRTTGAGGYTFGSGTRLTVV.

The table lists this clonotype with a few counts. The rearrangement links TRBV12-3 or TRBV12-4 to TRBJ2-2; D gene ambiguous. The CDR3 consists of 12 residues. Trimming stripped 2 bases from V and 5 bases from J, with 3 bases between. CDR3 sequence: CASSLQTGELFF. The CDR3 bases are TGTGCCAGCAGTTTACAGACCGGGGAGCTGTTTTTT.

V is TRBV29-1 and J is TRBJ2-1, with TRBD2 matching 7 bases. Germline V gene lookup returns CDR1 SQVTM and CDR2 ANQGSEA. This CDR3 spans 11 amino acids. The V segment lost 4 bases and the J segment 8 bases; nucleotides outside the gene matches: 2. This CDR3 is CSVGLADEQFF. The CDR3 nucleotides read TGCAGCGTTGGACTAGCCGATGAGCAGTTCTTC.

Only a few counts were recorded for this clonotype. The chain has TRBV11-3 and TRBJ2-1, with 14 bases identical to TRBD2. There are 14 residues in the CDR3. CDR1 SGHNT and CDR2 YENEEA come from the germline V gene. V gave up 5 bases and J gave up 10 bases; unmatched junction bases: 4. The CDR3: CASSPGTSGGEQFF. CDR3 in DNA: TGTGCCAGCAGCCCCGGGACTAGCGGGGGAGAGCAGTTCTTC. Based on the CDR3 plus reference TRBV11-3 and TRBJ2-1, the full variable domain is EAGVVQSPRYKIIEKKQPVAFWCNPISGHNTLYWYLQNLGQGPELLIRYENEEAVDDSQLPKDRFSAERLKGVDSTLKIQPAELGDSAVYLCASSPGTSGGEQFFGPGTRLTVL.

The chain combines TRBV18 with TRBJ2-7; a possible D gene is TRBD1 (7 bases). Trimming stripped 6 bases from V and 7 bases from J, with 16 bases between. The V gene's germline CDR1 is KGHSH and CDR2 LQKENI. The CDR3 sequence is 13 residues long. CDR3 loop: CASSAGRTGEQYF. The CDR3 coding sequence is TGTGCCAGCTCGGCGGGAAGGACAGGTGAGCAGTACTTC.

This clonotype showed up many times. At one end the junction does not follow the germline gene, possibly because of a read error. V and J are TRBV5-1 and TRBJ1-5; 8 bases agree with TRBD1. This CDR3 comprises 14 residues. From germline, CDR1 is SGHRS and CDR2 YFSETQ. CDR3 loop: CASSVGTGNQPQHF. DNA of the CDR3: TGTGCCAGCAGTGTCGGGACAGGTAATCAGCCCCAGCATTTT.

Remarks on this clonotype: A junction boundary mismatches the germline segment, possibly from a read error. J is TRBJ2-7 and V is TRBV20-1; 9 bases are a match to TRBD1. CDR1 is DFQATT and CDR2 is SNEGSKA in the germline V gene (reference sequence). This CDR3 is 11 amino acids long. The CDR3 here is CSARVPGQGVF. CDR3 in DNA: TGCAGTGCTAGAGTTCCGGGACAGGGAGTCTTC.

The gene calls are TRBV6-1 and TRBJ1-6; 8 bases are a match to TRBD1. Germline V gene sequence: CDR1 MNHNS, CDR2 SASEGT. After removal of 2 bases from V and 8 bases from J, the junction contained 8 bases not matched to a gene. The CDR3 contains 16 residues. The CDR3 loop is CASSERAGGAYSPLHF. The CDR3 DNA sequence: TGTGCCAGCAGTGAAAGGGCAGGGGGCGCCTATTCACCCCTCCACTTT.

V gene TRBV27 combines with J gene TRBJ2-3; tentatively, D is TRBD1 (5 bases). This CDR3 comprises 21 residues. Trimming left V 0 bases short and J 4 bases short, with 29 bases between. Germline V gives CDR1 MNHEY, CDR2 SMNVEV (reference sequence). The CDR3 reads CASSLSWFGQGNFTSADTQYF. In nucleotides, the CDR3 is TGTGCCAGCAGTTTATCGTGGTTTGGCCAGGGAAATTTTACCTCTGCAGATACGCAGTATTTT.

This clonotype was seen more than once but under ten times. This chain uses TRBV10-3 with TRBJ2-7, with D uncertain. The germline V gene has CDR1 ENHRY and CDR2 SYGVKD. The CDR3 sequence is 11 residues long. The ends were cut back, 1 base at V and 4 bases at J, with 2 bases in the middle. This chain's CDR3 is CAISEFYEQYF. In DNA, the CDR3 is TGTGCCATCAGTGAGTTTTACGAGCAGTACTTC.

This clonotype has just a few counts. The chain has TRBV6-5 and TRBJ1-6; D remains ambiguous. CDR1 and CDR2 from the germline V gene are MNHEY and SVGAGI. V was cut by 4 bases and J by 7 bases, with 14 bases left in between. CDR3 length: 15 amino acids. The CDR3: CASSLNRAQNSPLHF. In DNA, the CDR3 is TGTGCCAGCAGTTTAAACCGGGCCCAGAATTCACCCCTCCACTTT.

In nucleotides, the CDR3 is TGTGCCTGGAGTACGGGTCGGGGACCCTATGGCTACACCTTC. It yields the protein CAWSTGRGPYGYTF. The rearrangement links TRBV30 to TRBJ1-2, with D possibly being TRBD1 (5 bases). The CDR3 extends over 14 amino acids. In germline, CDR1 is GTSNPN, CDR2 SVGIG (reference sequence). Trimming took 2 bases from V and 4 from J, leaving 14 bases between them.

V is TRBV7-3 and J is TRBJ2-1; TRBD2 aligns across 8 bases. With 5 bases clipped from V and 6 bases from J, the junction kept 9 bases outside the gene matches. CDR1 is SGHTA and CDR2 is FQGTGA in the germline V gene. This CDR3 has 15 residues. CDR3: CASSRGGLAPNEQFF. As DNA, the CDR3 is TGTGCCAGCAGCCGCGGGGGGCTAGCGCCCAATGAGCAGTTCTTC.

This chain's CDR3 is CASSEGGSKLFF. The CDR3, as DNA: TGTGCCAGCAGTGAGGGGGGGAGTAAACTGTTTTTT. The chain couples TRBV25-1 to TRBJ1-4; D is possibly TRBD1 (5 bases). The V and J ends lost 3 bases and 11 bases respectively, with 10 bases between them. From germline, CDR1 is MGHDK and CDR2 SYGVNS. The CDR3 is 12 residues long.

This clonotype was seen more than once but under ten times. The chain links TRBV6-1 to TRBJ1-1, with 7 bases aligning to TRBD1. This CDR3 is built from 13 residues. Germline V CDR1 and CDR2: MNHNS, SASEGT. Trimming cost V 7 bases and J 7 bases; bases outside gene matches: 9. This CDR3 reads CASNLQRDSEAFF. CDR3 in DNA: TGTGCCAGCAACCTACAACGGGACAGTGAAGCTTTCTTT.

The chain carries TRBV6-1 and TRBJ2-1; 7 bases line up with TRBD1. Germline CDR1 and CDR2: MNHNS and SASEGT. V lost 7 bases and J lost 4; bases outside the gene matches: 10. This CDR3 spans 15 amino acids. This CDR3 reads CASNPDRVLYNEQFF. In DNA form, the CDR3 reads TGTGCCAGCAACCCAGACAGGGTATTGTACAATGAGCAGTTCTTC.